This record looks at one TCR beta chain sequence and its context. This sample stems from a study of blood T cell repertoires in COVID-19. The V and J ends lost 1 base and 2 bases, in that order; junction bases with no gene match: 5. This CDR3 comprises 15 residues. CDR1 is SGHKS, CDR2 YYEKEE, per germline (reference sequence). In the authors' methods: Amplification with reference gene primers provided the estimates of nucleated cell counts. The protocol was immunoSEQ multiplex PCR, while the TCRdb copy is restricted to in-frame clones and leaves out a portion. V, J and clone size reflect that table, while D and trimming were determined from the DNA. The repertoire has under 300,000 clones, roughly 87% of them found once; the top ten carry around 4.6%.

The receptor was isolated from a woman aged 40 to 49 who had recovered from COVID-19. Sequences were obtained from peripheral blood. This rearrangement joins TRBV5-5 to TRBJ1-2; 7 nucleotides align to TRBD1. This CDR3 reads CASSLQPTGNYGYTF. The DNA for the CDR3 is TGTGCCAGCAGCTTGCAACCGACAGGGAACTATGGCTACACCTTC. Full variable domain (rest looked up from reference TRBV5-5 and TRBJ1-2): DAGVTQSPTHLIKTRGQQVTLRCSPISGHKSVSWYQQVLGQGPQFIFQYYEKEERGRGNFPDRFSARQFPNYSSELNVNALLLGDSALYLCASSLQPTGNYGYTFGSGTRLTVV.